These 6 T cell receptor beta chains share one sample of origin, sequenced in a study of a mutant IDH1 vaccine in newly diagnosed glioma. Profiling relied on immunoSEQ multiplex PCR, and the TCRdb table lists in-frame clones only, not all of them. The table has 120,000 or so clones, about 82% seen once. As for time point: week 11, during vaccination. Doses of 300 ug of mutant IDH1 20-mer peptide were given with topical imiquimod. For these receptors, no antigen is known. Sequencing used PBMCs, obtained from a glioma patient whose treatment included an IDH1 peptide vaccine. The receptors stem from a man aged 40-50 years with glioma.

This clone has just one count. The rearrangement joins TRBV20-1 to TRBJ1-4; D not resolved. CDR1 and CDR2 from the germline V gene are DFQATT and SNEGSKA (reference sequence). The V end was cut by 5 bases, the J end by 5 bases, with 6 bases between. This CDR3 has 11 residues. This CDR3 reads CSAGGNEKLFF. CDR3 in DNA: TGCAGTGCTGGCGGGAATGAAAAACTGTTTTTT.

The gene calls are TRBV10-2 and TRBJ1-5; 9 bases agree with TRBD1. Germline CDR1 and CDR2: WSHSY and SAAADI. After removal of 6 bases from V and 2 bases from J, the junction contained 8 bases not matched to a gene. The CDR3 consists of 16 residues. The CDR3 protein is CASSLGQGRGNQPQHF. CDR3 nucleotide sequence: TGCGCCAGCAGCCTCGGACAGGGGAGAGGCAATCAGCCCCAGCATTTT.

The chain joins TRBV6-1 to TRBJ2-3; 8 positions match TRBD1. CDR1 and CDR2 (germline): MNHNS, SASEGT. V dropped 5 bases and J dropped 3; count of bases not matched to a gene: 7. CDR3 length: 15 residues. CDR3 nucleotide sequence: TGTGCCAGCAGTCACTTTCAGGGGGCGACAGATACGCAGTATTTT. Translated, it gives CASSHFQGATDTQYF.

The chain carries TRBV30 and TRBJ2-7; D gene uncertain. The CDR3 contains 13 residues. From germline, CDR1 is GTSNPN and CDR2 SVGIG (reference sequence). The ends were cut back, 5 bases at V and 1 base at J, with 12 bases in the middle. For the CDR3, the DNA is TGTGCCTGGGTTCCCATGAGTTCCTACGAGCAGTACTTC. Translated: CAWVPMSSYEQYF.

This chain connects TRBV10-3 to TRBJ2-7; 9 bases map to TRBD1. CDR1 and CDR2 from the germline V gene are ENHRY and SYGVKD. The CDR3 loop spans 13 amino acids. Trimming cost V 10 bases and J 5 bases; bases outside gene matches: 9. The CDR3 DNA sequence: TGTGCCACAGGACAGGGGCAGGTAAACGAGCAGTACTTC. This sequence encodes CATGQGQVNEQYF.

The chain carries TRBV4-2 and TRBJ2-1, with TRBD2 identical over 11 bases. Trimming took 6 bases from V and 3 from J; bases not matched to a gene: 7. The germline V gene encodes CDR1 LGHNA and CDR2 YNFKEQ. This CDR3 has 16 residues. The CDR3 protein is CASSPPSGRLYNEQFF. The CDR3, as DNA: TGTGCCAGCAGTCCTCCTAGCGGGAGGCTCTACAATGAGCAGTTCTTC.